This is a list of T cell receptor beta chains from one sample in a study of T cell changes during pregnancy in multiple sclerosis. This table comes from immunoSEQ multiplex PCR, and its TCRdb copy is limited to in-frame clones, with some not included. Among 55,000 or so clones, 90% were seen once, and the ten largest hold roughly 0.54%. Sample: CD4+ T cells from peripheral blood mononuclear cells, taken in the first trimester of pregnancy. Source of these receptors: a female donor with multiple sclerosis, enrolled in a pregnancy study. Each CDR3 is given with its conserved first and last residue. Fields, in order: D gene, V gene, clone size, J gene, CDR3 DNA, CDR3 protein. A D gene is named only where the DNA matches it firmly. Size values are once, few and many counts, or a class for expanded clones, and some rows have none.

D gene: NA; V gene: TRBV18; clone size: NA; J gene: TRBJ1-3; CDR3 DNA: TGTGCCAGCTCACCACGGTCTCAGAACTCTGGAAACACCATATATTTT; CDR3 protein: CASSPRSQNSGNTIYF
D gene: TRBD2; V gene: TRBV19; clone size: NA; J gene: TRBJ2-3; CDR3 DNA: TGTGCCAGTAGCCCACTAGCGGGAGAAGGAGATACGCAGTATTTT; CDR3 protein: CASSPLAGEGDTQYF
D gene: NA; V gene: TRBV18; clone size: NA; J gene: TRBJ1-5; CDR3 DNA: TGTGCCAGCTCACCAGCAACAGGAGATAATCAGCCCCAGCATTTT; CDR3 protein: CASSPATGDNQPQHF
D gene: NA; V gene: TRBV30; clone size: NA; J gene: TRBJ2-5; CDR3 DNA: TGTGCCTGGAGTGTAGGGGGAGGGAAAGAGACCCAGTACTTC; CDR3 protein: CAWSVGGGKETQYF
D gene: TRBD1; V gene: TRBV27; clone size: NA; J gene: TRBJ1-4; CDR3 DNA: TGTGCCAGCAGCGGACAGGGAAGGGGGGTTAATGAAAAACTGTTTTTT; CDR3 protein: CASSGQGRGVNEKLFF
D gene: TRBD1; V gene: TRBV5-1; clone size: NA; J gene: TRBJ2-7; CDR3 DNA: TGCGCCAGCAGGACAGGGAACGAGCAGTACTTC; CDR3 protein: CASRTGNEQYF
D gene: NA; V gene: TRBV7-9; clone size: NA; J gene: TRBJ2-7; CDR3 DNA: TGTGCCAGCAGCAGGGGCGACGAGCAGTACTTC; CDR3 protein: CASSRGDEQYF
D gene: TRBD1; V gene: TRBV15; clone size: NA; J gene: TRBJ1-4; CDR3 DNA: TGTGCCACCAGCAGAGGGGGGACAGGGGCGCTTGAAAAACTGTTTTTT; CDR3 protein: CATSRGGTGALEKLFF
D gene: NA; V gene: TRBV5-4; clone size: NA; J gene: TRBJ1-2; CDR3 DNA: TGTGCCAGCAGCGACTATAACTTTCGGACAGATGGCTACACCTTC; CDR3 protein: CASSDYNFRTDGYTF
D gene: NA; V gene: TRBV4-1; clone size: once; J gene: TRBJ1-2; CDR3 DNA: TGCGCCAGCAGCCAAGGAGAGGCAGCTAACTATGGCTACACCTTC; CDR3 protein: CASSQGEAANYGYTF
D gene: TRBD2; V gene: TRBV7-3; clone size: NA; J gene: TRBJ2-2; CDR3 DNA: TGTGCCAGCAGGATAACTAGCGGGACCGGGGAGCTGTTTTTT; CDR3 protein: CASRITSGTGELFF
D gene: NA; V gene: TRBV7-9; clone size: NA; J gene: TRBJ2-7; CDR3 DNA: TGTGCCAGCAGCTTAGGTCCTAGTCCGATCTTC; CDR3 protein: CASSLGPSPIF
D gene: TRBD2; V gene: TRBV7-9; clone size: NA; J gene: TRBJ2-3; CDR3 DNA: TGTGCCAGCAGCTTAGGGGGAGGGAAGAGTGTCACAGATACGCAGTATTTT; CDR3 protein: CASSLGGGKSVTDTQYF
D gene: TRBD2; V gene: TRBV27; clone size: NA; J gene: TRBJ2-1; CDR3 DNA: TGTGCCAGCAGTTTCCCTCCGGGACTAGCGGGAGGCCCCTCGAATGAGCAGTTCTTC; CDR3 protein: CASSFPPGLAGGPSNEQFF
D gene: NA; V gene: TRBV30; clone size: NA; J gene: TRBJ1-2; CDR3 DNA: TGTGCCTGGGGGCTAGGGGATCACTACTATGGCTACACCTTC; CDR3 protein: CAWGLGDHYYGYTF
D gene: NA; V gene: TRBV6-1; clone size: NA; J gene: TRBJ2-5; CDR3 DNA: TGTGCCAGCAGTAGAGGTGAGACCCAGTACTTC; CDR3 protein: CASSRGETQYF
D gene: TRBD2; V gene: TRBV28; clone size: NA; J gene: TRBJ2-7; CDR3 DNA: TGTGCCAGCAGCCGTAGCGGGAGGTGGTACGAGCAGTACTTC; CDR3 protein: CASSRSGRWYEQYF
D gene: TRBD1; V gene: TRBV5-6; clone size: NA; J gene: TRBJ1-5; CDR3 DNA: TGTGCCAGCAGCTTGGGTCCAGGGGGTCAGCCCCAGCATTTT; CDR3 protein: CASSLGPGGQPQHF
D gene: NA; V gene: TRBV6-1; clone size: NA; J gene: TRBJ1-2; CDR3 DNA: TGTGCCAGTATGGGGGCGTTTTCGGGCTATGGCTACACCTTC; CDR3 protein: CASMGAFSGYGYTF
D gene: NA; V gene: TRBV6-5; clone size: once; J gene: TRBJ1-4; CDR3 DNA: TGTGCCAGCAGCCCCCCCGGGGGTGCGGAAAAACTGTTTTTT; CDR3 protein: CASSPPGGAEKLFF
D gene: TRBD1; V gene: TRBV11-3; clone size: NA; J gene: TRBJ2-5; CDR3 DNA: TGTGCCAGCAGCCCTCGGGACAGGGTAGAGACCCAGTACTTC; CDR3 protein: CASSPRDRVETQYF
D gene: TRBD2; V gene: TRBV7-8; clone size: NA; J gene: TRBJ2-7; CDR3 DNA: TGTGCCAGCAGACAGGAGCGGGGAGGACCCTACGAGCAGTACTTC; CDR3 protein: CASRQERGGPYEQYF
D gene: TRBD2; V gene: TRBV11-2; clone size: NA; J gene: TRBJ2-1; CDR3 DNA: TGTGCCAGCAGCTTAGGGACTAGCGGGGGGACGTACGACAATGAGCAGTTCTTC; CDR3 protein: CASSLGTSGGTYDNEQFF
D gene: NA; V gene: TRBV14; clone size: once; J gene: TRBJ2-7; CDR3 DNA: TGTGCCAGCAGCCAAGTCAGGGAAGGGTCCTACGAGCAGTACTTC; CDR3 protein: CASSQVREGSYEQYF